This T cell receptor beta chain appears in the sequencing data of a study of CD8+ T cells in alopecia areata. Study summary: Affected scalp percentage set treated patients' severity scores. General study points: Scalp clonality dropped significantly under tofacitinib, as did expanded CD8+ top-100 clones.

Sample treatment: oral pan-JAK inhibitor, 5-10 mg twice daily. Sampling of alopecia areata patients yielded lesional scalp punch biopsies as well as peripheral blood. The sample holds a few counts of this clone. Its antigen is as yet unknown. Between the trimmed V and J ends, which lost 6 bases and 8 bases, there was a span of 20 bases. CDR1 is SQVTM, CDR2 ANQGSEA, per germline. The CDR3 is made up of 14 amino acids. Sequencing used cDNA as its template, made by extracting RNA and reverse transcribing it. Here immunoSEQ multiplex PCR was the method, and the copy in TCRdb shows in-frame clones only, minus some. The table shows roughly 250,000 clones, with roughly 60% occurring only once.

This specimen was CD4+ T cells sorted from blood, taken at approximately week 51, from a patient treated with tofacitinib. The chain is built from TRBV29-1 and TRBJ2-1, with TRBD1 as a possible D gene (7 bases). This clonotype was sampled from a human donor with alopecia areata. As DNA, the CDR3 is TGCAGCGTGGACAGGTCGACTAGTCGGGATGAGCAGTTCTTC. It is translated as CSVDRSTSRDEQFF.